One and the same sample provided the 17 T cell receptor beta chains below, sequenced in a study of T cells in Graves' hyperthyroidism and ophthalmopathy. Amplified TCR beta CDR3 regions came from RNA transcripts. During a first-round RT-PCR of the TCR CDR3, the HTBI primer set was used. One entry per CDR3 protein, called by TCRdb with MiXCR from the multiplex PCR reads. The sample carries around 360,000 distinct CDR3 sequences, around 15% recorded once. Sequenced: blood. These receptors all stem from a woman aged 55-75 years with Graves' ophthalmopathy.

This clonotype was seen at least ten times. The rearrangement links TRBV24-1 to TRBJ2-3; maybe TRBD1 (5 bases). The CDR3 sequence is 15 residues long. Looked up from germline, CDR1 is KGHDR and CDR2 is SFDVKD. Trimming took 4 bases from V and 0 from J, leaving 10 bases between them. The CDR3 DNA reads as TGTGCCACCAGTGACCAGGGTTTTAGCACAGATACGCAGTATTTT. Its translation: CATSDQGFSTDTQYF.

There are many counts of this clonotype. This chain connects TRBV3-1 to TRBJ1-6; 7 nucleotides agree with TRBD1. The CDR3 is 16 residues long. Unmatched junction bases numbered 4, after V lost 1 base and J lost 4 bases. The V gene's germline CDR1 is LGHDT and CDR2 YNNKEL (reference sequence). CDR3 sequence (DNA): TGTGCCAGCAGCCAAGGACAGGGAACTTATAATTCACCCCTCCACTTT. This sequence encodes CASSQGQGTYNSPLHF.

This clonotype was detected ten times or more. The chain recombines TRBV18 with TRBJ2-1, with TRBD2 as a possible D gene (5 bases). The V gene lost 1 base and the J gene lost 0 bases, with 7 bases spanning the gap. The CDR3 is 15 amino acids. Germline V CDR1 and CDR2: KGHSH, LQKENI. CDR3 sequence: CASSPLATSYNEQFF. The DNA for the CDR3 is TGTGCCAGCTCACCACTAGCGACCTCCTACAATGAGCAGTTCTTC.

Of note for this clonotype: Given a much more abundant clone one base away, this may be a read error. The V call is TRBV12-3 or TRBV12-4, the J call TRBJ2-7, with D unresolved. This CDR3 comprises 12 residues. The CDR3 nucleotides are TGTGCCAGCAGTTTCTTTTTCTACGAGCAGTGCTTC. This sequence encodes CASSFFFYEQCF.

This clonotype was found many times. The gene calls are TRBV2 and TRBJ1-2; the match to TRBD1 covers 10 bases. There are 14 residues in the CDR3. The V gene end was trimmed by 5 bases and the J gene end by 4 bases; junction bases not matched to a gene: 4. CDR1 SNHLY and CDR2 FYNNEI come from the germline V gene. CDR3 sequence reads: CASSSGQGLYGYTF. The CDR3 DNA follows: TGTGCCAGCAGTTCGGGACAGGGGCTCTATGGCTACACCTTC.

This clonotype was counted many times. This chain joins TRBV7-8 and TRBJ2-3, with D perhaps matching TRBD2 (5 bases). CDR1 is SGHVS and CDR2 is FQNEAQ in the germline V gene. V lost 1 base and J 0 bases, leaving 11 bases between the germline ends. The CDR3 consists of 16 residues. The CDR3 sequence: CASSLGGFSSTDTQYF. The CDR3, as DNA: TGTGCCAGCAGCTTAGGCGGGTTTTCTAGCACAGATACGCAGTATTTT. Full variable domain (missing parts from reference TRBV7-8 and TRBJ2-3): GAGVSQSPRYKVAKRGQDVALRCDPISGHVSLFWYQQALGQGPEFLTYFQNEAQLDKSGLPSDRFFAERPEGSVSTLKIQRTQQEDSAVYLCASSLGGFSSTDTQYFGPGTRLTVL.

This clonotype was counted between two and nine times. The genes are TRBV6-1 and TRBJ2-5; 12 nucleotides match TRBD1. This CDR3 is built from 16 residues. V shed 5 bases, J shed 5 bases, and the junction held 9 bases outside the gene matches. Germline CDR1 and CDR2: MNHNS and SASEGT. In DNA, the CDR3 is TGTGCCAGCAGTTTACCCGGGACAGGGGGCAGTGAGACCCAGTACTTC. It encodes CASSLPGTGGSETQYF.

This clonotype has ten or more counts. The chain couples TRBV20-1 to TRBJ2-3; no firm D call. V gave up 0 bases and J gave up 2 bases, with 12 bases separating them. Germline CDR1 and CDR2: DFQATT and SNEGSKA (reference sequence). The CDR3 is 15 amino acids. In nucleotides, the CDR3 is TGCAGTGCTAGAGATGGTAGAAAAATCACAGATACGCAGTATTTT. Amino acids: CSARDGRKITDTQYF.

The chain has TRBV5-6 and TRBJ2-2, with a weak D call TRBD2 (5 bases). CDR1 and CDR2 from the germline V gene are SGHDT and YYEEEE. There are 15 residues in the CDR3. Trimming took 2 bases from V and 3 from J, leaving 11 bases between them. The CDR3 DNA is TGTGCCAGCAGCTTCGGGGAGCGCGACACCGGGGAGCTGTTTTTT. The encoded protein is CASSFGERDTGELFF.

This clonotype came up a few times. At one of its ends the junction is not consistent with the germline gene, which may arise from a read error. This chain uses TRBV7-2 with TRBJ1-2; D unresolved. CDR1 is SGHTA and CDR2 is FQGNSA in the germline V gene. The CDR3 is made up of 12 amino acids. The CDR3 region has the DNA TGTGCCAGCAGCTTAGAACTCTATGACTACACCTTC. Its translation: CASSLELYDYTF.

The sample holds many counts of this clonotype. The V and J genes are TRBV10-2 and TRBJ1-2; weak D call: TRBD1 (6 bases). Trimming took off 1 base at V and 12 bases at J, with 15 bases between the two ends. This CDR3 region has 13 residues. The germline V gene has CDR1 WSHSY and CDR2 SAAADI. CDR3 in amino acids: CASSEWETGLHTF. The CDR3 DNA sequence: TGCGCCAGCAGTGAGTGGGAGACAGGACTCCACACCTTC.

This clonotype occurred many times. The V call is TRBV28, the J call TRBJ1-1, with a weak D call TRBD1 (5 bases). Germline lookup yields CDR1 MDHEN and CDR2 SYDVKM. The CDR3 runs to 13 residues. Trimming left V 5 bases short and J 0 bases short, with 7 bases between. The CDR3 here is CASSEGMNTEAFF. CDR3 in DNA: TGTGCCAGCAGTGAGGGGATGAACACTGAAGCTTTCTTT.

This clonotype was seen many times. The rearrangement uses TRBV11-2 and TRBJ1-1; D ambiguous. The CDR3 totals 15 residues. Deletions cut 0 bases from V and 1 base from J, with 9 bases between. CDR1 and CDR2 (germline): SGHAT, FQNNGV. The CDR3 loop reads CASSLDRWQNTEAFF. The DNA for the CDR3 is TGTGCCAGCAGCTTAGATAGGTGGCAGAACACTGAAGCTTTCTTT.

Only a few counts were recorded for this clonotype. The V and J genes are TRBV6-1 and TRBJ1-5; D is perhaps TRBD1 (5 bases). From germline, CDR1 is MNHNS and CDR2 SASEGT. Trimming stripped 0 bases from V and 4 bases from J, with 10 bases between. There are 15 residues in the CDR3. CDR3 in DNA: TGTGCCAGCAGTGAAGCGACAGTCCCAAATCAGCCCCAGCATTTT. Protein: CASSEATVPNQPQHF.

This clonotype was picked up a small number of times. The chain is built from TRBV4-1 and TRBJ2-1; 10 nucleotides line up with TRBD2. CDR3 length equals 15 residues. Germline assignment: CDR1 MGHRA and CDR2 YSYEKL. Trimming cost V 4 bases and J 12 bases; bases outside gene matches: 12. The CDR3 protein is CASSPGLAEHSGQFF. The CDR3 nucleotides read TGCGCCAGCAGCCCCGGACTAGCGGAGCACTCAGGGCAGTTCTTC.

This clonotype showed up many times. V and J are TRBV5-1 and TRBJ1-1; TRBD1 might be the D (5 bases). Trimming removed 5 bases at V and 0 bases at J, with 11 bases between. CDR1 and CDR2 (germline): SGHRS, YFSETQ. CDR3 length: 14 amino acids. The CDR3 here is CASRVGGMNTEAFF. DNA of the CDR3: TGCGCCAGCAGGGTGGGGGGGATGAACACTGAAGCTTTCTTT.

This clonotype was seen at least ten times. The chain combines TRBV7-2 with TRBJ2-5; TRBD1 matches 9 bases. This CDR3 has 14 residues. V lost 6 bases and J lost 3; bases outside the gene matches: 5. Germline V gene sequence: CDR1 SGHTA, CDR2 FQGNSA. CDR3: CASSKTGGEETQYF. The CDR3 DNA sequence: TGTGCCAGCAGTAAGACAGGGGGTGAAGAGACCCAGTACTTC.